The TCR beta chain described here comes from a study of T cells after yellow fever vaccination. TCRdb re-called the 5' RACE reads with MiXCR, one entry per CDR3 protein. The top ten clones hold roughly a sixth of a sample with over 300,000 distinct CDR3 sequences, roughly 6.8% of them seen once. Germline CDR1 MNHEY, CDR2 SVGAGI. Trimming cost V 2 bases and J 5 bases; bases outside gene matches: 13. This CDR3 contains 17 residues. In its sample, this clonotype was seen a few times. Sequenced material: PBMCs, taken 35 to 50 days after the first yellow fever vaccination. The sequence was obtained from a young man who received the YFV17D yellow fever vaccine. This rearrangement joins TRBV6-5 to TRBJ1-1; 8 nucleotides align to TRBD1. Here the CDR3 reads CASSYEVGTWTGTEAFF. CDR3 DNA: TGTGCCAGCAGTTACGAGGTGGGCACCTGGACAGGGACTGAAGCTTTCTTT.